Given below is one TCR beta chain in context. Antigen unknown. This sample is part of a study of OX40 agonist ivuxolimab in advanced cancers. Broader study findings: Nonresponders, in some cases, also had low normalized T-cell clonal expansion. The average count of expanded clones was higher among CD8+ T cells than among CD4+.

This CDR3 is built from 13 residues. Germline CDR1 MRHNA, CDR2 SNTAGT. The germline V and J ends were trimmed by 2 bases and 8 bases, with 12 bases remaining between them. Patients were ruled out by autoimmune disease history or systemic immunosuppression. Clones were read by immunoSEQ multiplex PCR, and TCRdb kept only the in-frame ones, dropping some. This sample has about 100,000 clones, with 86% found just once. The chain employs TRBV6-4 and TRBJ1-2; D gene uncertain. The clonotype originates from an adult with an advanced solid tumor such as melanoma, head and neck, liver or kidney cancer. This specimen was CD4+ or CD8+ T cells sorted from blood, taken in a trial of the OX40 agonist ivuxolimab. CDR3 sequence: CASSDEAVGGYTF. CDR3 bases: TGTGCCAGCAGTGACGAGGCAGTGGGAGGCTACACCTTC.